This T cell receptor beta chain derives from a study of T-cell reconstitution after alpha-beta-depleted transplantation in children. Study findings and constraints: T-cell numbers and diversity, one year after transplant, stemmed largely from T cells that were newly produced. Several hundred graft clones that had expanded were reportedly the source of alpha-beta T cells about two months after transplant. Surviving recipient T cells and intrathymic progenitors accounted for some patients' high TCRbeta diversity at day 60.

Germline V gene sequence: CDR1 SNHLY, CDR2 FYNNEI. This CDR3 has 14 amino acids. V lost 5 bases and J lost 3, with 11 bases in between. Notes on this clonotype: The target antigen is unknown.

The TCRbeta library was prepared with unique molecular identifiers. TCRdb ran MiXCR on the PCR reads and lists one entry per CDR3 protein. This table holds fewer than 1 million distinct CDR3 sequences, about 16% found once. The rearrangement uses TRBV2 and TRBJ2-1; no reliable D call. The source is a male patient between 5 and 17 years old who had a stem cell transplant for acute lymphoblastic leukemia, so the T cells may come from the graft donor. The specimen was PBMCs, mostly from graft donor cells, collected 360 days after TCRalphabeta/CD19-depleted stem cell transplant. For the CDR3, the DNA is TGTGCCAGCAGTCCCCGCGCACGCTACAATGAGCAGTTCTTC. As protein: CASSPRARYNEQFF.